This passage covers 14 T cell receptor beta chains from one sample sequenced in a study of cytomegalovirus exposure and HLA in healthy donors. 13 Jbeta primers and 60 Vbeta primers were used for the PCR. The method was immunoSEQ multiplex PCR; TCRdb's version includes in-frame clones alone and lacks a portion of them. Of 180,000 or so clones in the sample, about 77% are singletons; the top ten hold 2% to 3%. Source material: PBMCs. These receptors originate from a woman in her 30s in good health and CMV-seropositive.

Details on this clone: Other DNA variants within this sample encode the same CDR3. This CDR3 reads CASSLGLAGGRDTQYF. The CDR3 nucleotides read TGCGCCAGCAGCCTCGGACTAGCGGGGGGGCGGGATACGCAGTATTTT. This rearrangement joins TRBV5-1 to TRBJ2-3; 15 bases fit TRBD2. The V segment lost 4 bases and the J segment 6 bases; nucleotides outside the gene matches: 6. The germline gives CDR1 SGHRS, CDR2 YFSETQ. The CDR3 consists of 16 residues.

This chain links TRBV5-1 with TRBJ1-2; D is possibly TRBD1 (6 bases). V lost 0 bases and J lost 7, with 13 bases in between. This CDR3 region has 14 residues. The V gene's germline CDR1 is SGHRS and CDR2 YFSETQ. CDR3 region: CASSLVGGEGGYTF. Here the CDR3 DNA reads TGCGCCAGCAGCTTGGTTGGGGGCGAGGGTGGCTACACCTTC.

V is TRBV30 and J is TRBJ1-4, with TRBD1 as a possible D gene (6 bases). Germline V gene lookup returns CDR1 GTSNPN and CDR2 SVGIG (reference sequence). V dropped 4 bases and J dropped 0 bases, with 9 bases sitting between them. The CDR3 extends over 14 amino acids. CDR3 loop: CAWNEGATNEKLFF. The CDR3 bases are TGTGCCTGGAACGAGGGGGCAACTAATGAAAAACTGTTTTTT.

This clone has only a few counts. V usage is TRBV7-8 and J usage is TRBJ2-7; 11 nucleotides align to TRBD2. V shed 7 bases, J shed 0 bases, and the junction held 14 bases outside the gene matches. CDR1 and CDR2 (germline): SGHVS, FQNEAQ. The CDR3 loop spans 18 amino acids. The CDR3 sequence is CASTRGRASGGLSYEQYF. The CDR3 DNA reads TGTGCCAGCACCCGAGGGCGGGCTAGCGGGGGGCTCTCCTACGAGCAGTACTTC.

The chain links TRBV11-2 to TRBJ2-3; D might be TRBD1 (6 bases). V was cut by 5 bases and J by 6 bases, with 12 bases left in between. Germline V gene lookup returns CDR1 SGHAT and CDR2 FQNNGV. This CDR3 has 13 amino acids. The CDR3 loop reads CASSPETGDTQYF. The CDR3, as DNA: TGTGCCAGCAGCCCTGAGACAGGCGATACGCAGTATTTT.

V gene TRBV28 combines with J gene TRBJ1-2; D ambiguous. The germline V and J ends were trimmed by 4 bases and 4 bases, with 4 bases remaining between them. From germline, CDR1 is MDHEN and CDR2 SYDVKM. The length of the CDR3 is 11 residues. In DNA form, the CDR3 reads TGTGCCAGCAGTTCCCTCTATGGCTACACCTTC. This gives the protein CASSSLYGYTF.

The chain carries TRBV9 and TRBJ2-5; 8 bases are shared with TRBD2. V lost 0 bases and J lost 1; bases outside the gene matches: 5. Germline V gene data show CDR1 as SGDLS and CDR2 as YYNGEE. The CDR3 length is 16 residues. The CDR3 DNA is TGTGCCAGCAGCGTAGACGGCGGGGGGTTCCAAGAGACCCAGTACTTC. It codes for CASSVDGGGFQETQYF.

The chain recombines TRBV19 with TRBJ2-4; TRBD2 aligns across 14 bases. Looked up from germline, CDR1 is LNHDA and CDR2 is SQIVND (reference sequence). The CDR3 contains 16 residues. Trimming took 6 bases from V and 6 from J; bases not matched to a gene: 7. The DNA of the CDR3 is TGTGCCAGTAGCGGCCGCGGACTAGCGGGGGGAAACATTCAGTACTTC. It translates to CASSGRGLAGGNIQYF.

This clone was seen a single time. The CDR3 DNA reads TGTGCCAGCAGGCTGACAGGCGTTGGGAATCAGCCCCAGCATTTT. The encoded protein is CASRLTGVGNQPQHF. The chain employs TRBV6-5 and TRBJ1-5; possibly TRBD1 for D (6 bases). Trimming removed 6 bases from V and 4 bases from J, with 16 bases in between. The CDR3 sequence is 15 residues long. Germline-derived CDR1 and CDR2 are MNHEY and SVGAGI.

This clone was found a few times. The rearrangement links TRBV5-4 to TRBJ2-7; 12 positions agree with TRBD1. Germline CDR1 and CDR2: SGHNT and YYREEE (reference sequence). Losses at the gene ends were 4 bases for V and 4 bases for J; bases not matched to a gene: 12. CDR3 length: 17 residues. The chain's CDR3 is CASSRGTGGGYLYEQYF. The CDR3 DNA follows: TGTGCCAGCAGCCGGGGGACAGGGGGCGGCTATCTGTACGAGCAGTACTTC.

V and J are TRBV10-1 and TRBJ2-1; 9 positions match TRBD2. Germline V gene sequence: CDR1 WNHNN, CDR2 SYGVQD (reference sequence). J lost 4 bases, V lost 3 bases, and 7 bases had no gene match. There are 16 residues in the CDR3. The CDR3 sequence: CASSEYLAGIYNEQFF. CDR3 nucleotide sequence: TGCGCCAGCAGTGAATACCTAGCGGGGATTTACAATGAGCAGTTCTTC.

This clone was seen more than once but under ten times. This rearrangement joins TRBV7-2 to TRBJ1-1; D uncertain. The CDR3 has 15 residues. The V end was cut by 3 bases, the J end by 4 bases, with 15 bases between. Per the germline V gene, CDR1 is SGHTA and CDR2 is FQGNSA. CDR3 sequence (DNA): TGTGCCAGCAGCTTTGAGGGTACCACGGGCACTGAAGCTTTCTTT. Protein sequence: CASSFEGTTGTEAFF.

This clone has a single count. This chain links TRBV9 with TRBJ1-3; no clear D gene. This CDR3 region has 15 residues. The germline V gene has CDR1 SGDLS and CDR2 YYNGEE. V lost 0 bases and J 0 bases, leaving 7 bases between the germline ends. The CDR3 loop is CASSVEAISGNTIYF. The CDR3, as DNA: TGTGCCAGCAGCGTAGAAGCGATCTCTGGAAACACCATATATTTT.

V gene TRBV30 combines with J gene TRBJ1-2, with unresolved D. The germline CDR1 and CDR2 sequences are GTSNPN and SVGIG (reference sequence). V lost 0 bases, J lost 2 bases, and 10 bases lay in between. CDR3 length: 14 amino acids. The CDR3 DNA reads as TGTGCCTGGAGTGTAGATGCCCTAAACTATGGCTACACCTTC. Translating gives CAWSVDALNYGYTF. Drawing the rest from reference TRBV30 and TRBJ1-2, the complete variable domain is SQTIHQWPATLVQPVGSPLSLECTVEGTSNPNLYWYRQAAGRGLQLLFYSVGIGQISSEVPQNLSASRPQDRQFILSSKKLLLSDSGFYLCAWSVDALNYGYTFGSGTRLTVV.